This TCR beta chain comes out of a study of cytomegalovirus exposure and HLA in healthy donors. PCR primers comprised 60 Vbeta and 13 Jbeta primers. Original methodology: Among the unique TCR beta chains that a later analysis counted, around 82 million in all, approximately 12 million were shared. The table came from immunoSEQ multiplex PCR; TCRdb's copy has only in-frame clones and leaves some out. For V, J and clone size, that table is used; D and trimming come from the DNA. The data show under 35,000 clones, more than 60% seen once. Study-level points and caveats: Common viral pathogens were later found to be apparently linked to several of the most significant clusters.

The CDR3 is made up of 12 amino acids. Germline CDR1 and CDR2: SGHTA and FQGTGA. The V segment lost 4 bases and the J segment 6 bases; nucleotides outside the gene matches: 1. A word on this clone: Its cognate antigen is unknown.

The chain uses TRBV7-3 and TRBJ1-1; 8 bases fit TRBD1. The sample consisted of PBMCs. The receptor's source is a man between 50 and 59 years old in good health and CMV-seropositive. Here the CDR3 reads CASSSTGAEAFF. DNA of the CDR3: TGTGCCAGCAGCTCGACAGGGGCTGAAGCTTTCTTT.